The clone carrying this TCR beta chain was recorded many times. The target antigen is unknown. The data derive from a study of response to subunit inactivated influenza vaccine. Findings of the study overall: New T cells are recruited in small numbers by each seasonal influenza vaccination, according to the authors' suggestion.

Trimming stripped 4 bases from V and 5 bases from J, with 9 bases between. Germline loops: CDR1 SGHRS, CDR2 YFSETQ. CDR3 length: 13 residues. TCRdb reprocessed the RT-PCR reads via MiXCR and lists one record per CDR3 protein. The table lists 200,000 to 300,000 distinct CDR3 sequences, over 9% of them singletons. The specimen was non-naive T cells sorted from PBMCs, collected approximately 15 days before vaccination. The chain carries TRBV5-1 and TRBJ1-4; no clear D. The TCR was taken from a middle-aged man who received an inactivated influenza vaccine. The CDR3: CASSPEPNEKLFF. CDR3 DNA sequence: TGCGCCAGCAGCCCGGAACCGAATGAAAAACTGTTTTTT.